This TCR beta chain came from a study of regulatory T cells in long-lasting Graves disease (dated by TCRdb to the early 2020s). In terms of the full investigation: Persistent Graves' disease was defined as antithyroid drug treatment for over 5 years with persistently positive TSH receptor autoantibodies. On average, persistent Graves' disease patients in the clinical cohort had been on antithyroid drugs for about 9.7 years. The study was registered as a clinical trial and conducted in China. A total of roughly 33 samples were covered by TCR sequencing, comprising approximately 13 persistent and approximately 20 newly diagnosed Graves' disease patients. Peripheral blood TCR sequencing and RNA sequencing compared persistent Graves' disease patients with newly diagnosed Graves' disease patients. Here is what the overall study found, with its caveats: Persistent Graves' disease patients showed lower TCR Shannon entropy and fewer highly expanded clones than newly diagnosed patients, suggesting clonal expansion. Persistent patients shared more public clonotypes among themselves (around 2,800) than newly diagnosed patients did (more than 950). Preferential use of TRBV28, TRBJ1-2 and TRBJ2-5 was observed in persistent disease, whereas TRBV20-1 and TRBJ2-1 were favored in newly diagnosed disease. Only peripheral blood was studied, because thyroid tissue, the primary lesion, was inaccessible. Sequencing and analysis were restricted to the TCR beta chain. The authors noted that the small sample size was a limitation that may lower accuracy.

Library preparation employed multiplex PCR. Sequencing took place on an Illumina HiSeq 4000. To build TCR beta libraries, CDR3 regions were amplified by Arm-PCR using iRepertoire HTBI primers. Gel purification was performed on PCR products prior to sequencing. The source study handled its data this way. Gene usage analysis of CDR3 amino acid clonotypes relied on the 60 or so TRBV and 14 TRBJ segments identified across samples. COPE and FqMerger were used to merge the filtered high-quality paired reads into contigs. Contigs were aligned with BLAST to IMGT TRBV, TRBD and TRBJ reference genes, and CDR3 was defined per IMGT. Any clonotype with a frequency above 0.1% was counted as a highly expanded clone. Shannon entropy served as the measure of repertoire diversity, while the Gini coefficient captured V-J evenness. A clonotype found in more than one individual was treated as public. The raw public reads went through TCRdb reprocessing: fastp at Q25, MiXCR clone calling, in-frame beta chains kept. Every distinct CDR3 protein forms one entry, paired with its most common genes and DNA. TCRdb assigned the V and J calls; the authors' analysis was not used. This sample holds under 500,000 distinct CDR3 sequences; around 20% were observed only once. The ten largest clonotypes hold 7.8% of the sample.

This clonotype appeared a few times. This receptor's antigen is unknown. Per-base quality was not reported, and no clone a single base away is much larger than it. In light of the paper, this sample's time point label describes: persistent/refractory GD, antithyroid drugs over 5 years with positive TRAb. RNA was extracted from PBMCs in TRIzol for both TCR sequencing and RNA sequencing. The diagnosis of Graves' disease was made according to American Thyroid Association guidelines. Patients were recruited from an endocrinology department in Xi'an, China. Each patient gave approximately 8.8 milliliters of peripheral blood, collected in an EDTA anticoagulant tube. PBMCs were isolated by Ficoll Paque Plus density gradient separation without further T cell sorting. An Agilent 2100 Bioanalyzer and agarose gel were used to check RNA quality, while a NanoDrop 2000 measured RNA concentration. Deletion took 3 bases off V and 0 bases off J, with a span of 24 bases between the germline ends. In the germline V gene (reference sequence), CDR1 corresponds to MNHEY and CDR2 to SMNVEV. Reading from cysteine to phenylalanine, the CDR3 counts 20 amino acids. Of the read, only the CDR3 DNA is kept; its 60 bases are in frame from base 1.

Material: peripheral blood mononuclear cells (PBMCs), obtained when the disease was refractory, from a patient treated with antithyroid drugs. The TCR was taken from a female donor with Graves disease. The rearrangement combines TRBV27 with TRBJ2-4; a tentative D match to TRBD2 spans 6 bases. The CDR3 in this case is CASSFCLAPTVRLAKNIQYF. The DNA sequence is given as TGTGCCAGCAGTTTTTGTCTAGCGCCGACCGTGAGACTAGCCAAAAACATTCAGTACTTC.